These 15 T cell receptor beta chains originate from one sample sequenced in a study of shared clonotypes between healthy human individuals. TCRdb keeps only in-frame clones here, not all; method: immunoSEQ multiplex PCR. The sample yields just over 2,000,000 clones, around 95% seen once. Sequenced sample: naive CD4+ T cells sorted from blood. Described subset: CD45RA+ positively selected. The source of these receptors is a man younger than 30 in good health.

The V call is TRBV6-4, the J call TRBJ2-1; no firm D call. V lost 5 bases and J 0 bases, leaving 11 bases between the germline ends. The CDR3 runs 15 residues. In germline, CDR1 is MRHNA, CDR2 SNTAGT. CDR3 nucleotides: TGTGCCAGCAGTTCCGACTCGAGCTCCTACAATGAGCAGTTCTTC. Translated, it gives CASSSDSSSYNEQFF.

The chain recombines TRBV12-5 with TRBJ2-6; 9 bases fit TRBD1. The CDR3 runs to 22 residues. Germline V gives CDR1 LGHNT, CDR2 FRNRAP. V lost 1 base to trimming and J lost 0 bases; unmatched junction nucleotides: 16. The CDR3, as DNA: TGTGCTAGTGGTTTGGACACAACCGGGACAGGGTCAATTTTCTCTGGGGCCAACGTCCTGACTTTC. It translates to CASGLDTTGTGSIFSGANVLTF.

This chain links TRBV7-2 with TRBJ2-7, with TRBD2 matching over 13 bases. With V trimmed by 5 bases and J by 6 bases, 13 bases remained unmatched. The CDR3 covers 17 residues. CDR1 is SGHTA, CDR2 FQGNSA, per germline. This chain's CDR3 is CASSLRLAGGPAPEQYF. As DNA, the CDR3 is TGTGCCAGCAGCCTCCGACTAGCGGGAGGACCAGCCCCCGAGCAGTACTTC.

This clone came up once. CDR3 protein: CSVVGGGTEAFF. The CDR3 DNA is TGCAGCGTTGTGGGCGGAGGCACTGAAGCTTTCTTT. J is TRBJ1-1 and V is TRBV29-1; no definite D call. Germline V CDR1 and CDR2: SQVTM, ANQGSEA. The CDR3 consists of 12 residues. V lost 4 bases and J 4 bases, leaving 10 bases between the germline ends.

The rearrangement uses TRBV28 and TRBJ1-1; unclear D gene. Germline loops: CDR1 MDHEN, CDR2 SYDVKM. Trimming removed 4 bases from V and 2 bases from J, with 8 bases in between. There are 13 residues in the CDR3. The CDR3 bases are TGTGCCAGCAGTTACGGCAGTAACACTGAAGCTTTCTTT. It is translated as CASSYGSNTEAFF.

The chain has TRBV5-4 and TRBJ2-3, with 12 bases matching TRBD2. The CDR3 length is 15 residues. V lost 4 bases to trimming and J lost 7 bases; unmatched junction nucleotides: 7. Germline lookup yields CDR1 SGHNT and CDR2 YYREEE (reference sequence). The CDR3 nucleotides read TGTGCCAGCAGCCCTAGCGGGGGGGCCATCTATACGCAGTATTTT. Translation gives CASSPSGGAIYTQYF.

The V call is TRBV7-2, the J call TRBJ2-2; weak D call: TRBD2 (5 bases). CDR1 is SGHTA, CDR2 FQGNSA, per germline. The CDR3 sequence is 14 residues long. Trimming removed 5 bases from V and 5 bases from J, with 12 bases in between. CDR3 sequence (DNA): TGTGCCAGCAGCGCATCCGGGAAAACCGGGGAGCTGTTTTTT. Protein: CASSASGKTGELFF.

A word on this clone: The same CDR3 arises from other DNA sequences in this sample as well. The chain employs TRBV19 and TRBJ1-1; D is uncertain. Deletions cut 3 bases from V and 1 base from J, with 9 bases between. CDR1 and CDR2 (germline): LNHDA, SQIVND (reference sequence). There are 14 residues in the CDR3. DNA of the CDR3: TGTGCCAGTAGTATCCAAGGGTCGAACACTGAAGCTTTCTTT. Encoded protein: CASSIQGSNTEAFF.

The V and J genes are TRBV6-1 and TRBJ2-7; D may match TRBD1 or TRBD2 (6 bases each). The CDR3 loop spans 17 amino acids. V lost 2 bases to trimming and J lost 1 base, with 18 bases between them. Germline lookup yields CDR1 MNHNS and CDR2 SASEGT. Here the CDR3 reads CASSERGVPGLSYEQYF. In DNA, the CDR3 is TGTGCCAGCAGTGAAAGGGGGGTTCCAGGGCTGTCCTACGAGCAGTACTTC.

This clone was observed a single time. The rearrangement links TRBV9 to TRBJ1-6, with D tentatively TRBD1 (6 bases). V gave up 0 bases and J gave up 6 bases, with 10 bases separating them. This CDR3 contains 15 residues. Germline V gives CDR1 SGDLS, CDR2 YYNGEE. In DNA form, the CDR3 reads TGTGCCAGCAGCGTAGAAGGACAGTTTAATTCACCCCTCCACTTT. This encodes CASSVEGQFNSPLHF.

The V call is TRBV4-2, the J call TRBJ2-1, with 11 nucleotides matching TRBD2. CDR1 is LGHNA and CDR2 is YNFKEQ in the germline V gene. Unmatched junction bases numbered 9, after V lost 1 base and J lost 7 bases. The CDR3 loop spans 17 amino acids. The CDR3: CASSQVGGTSGGNEQFF. CDR3 sequence (DNA): TGTGCCAGCAGCCAAGTTGGCGGAACTAGCGGGGGTAATGAGCAGTTCTTC.

The V call is TRBV29-1, the J call TRBJ2-7; TRBD1 agrees at 10 bases. The CDR3 extends over 15 amino acids. V lost 6 bases and J lost 1; bases outside the gene matches: 9. The V gene's germline CDR1 is SQVTM and CDR2 ANQGSEA. In DNA, the CDR3 is TGCAGCGTGACACGGACAGGGGGACCGTCCTACGAGCAGTACTTC. Its translation is CSVTRTGGPSYEQYF.

The genes are TRBV25-1 and TRBJ1-2; 9 bases match TRBD1. The CDR3 spans 15 residues. The V and J ends lost 2 bases and 4 bases, in that order; junction bases with no gene match: 5. Germline CDR1 is MGHDK and CDR2 is SYGVNS. Here the CDR3 DNA reads TGTGCCAGCAGTGAACCCGGACAGGGGAGCTATGGCTACACCTTC. This codes for CASSEPGQGSYGYTF.

This clone appeared a single time. This sequence joins TRBV6-1 and TRBJ2-5; 8 nucleotides match TRBD2. The ends lost 2 bases at V and 8 bases at J; junction bases unmatched: 4. This CDR3 contains 13 residues. Germline V gene sequence: CDR1 MNHNS, CDR2 SASEGT. CDR3 nucleotide sequence: TGTGCCAGCAGTGAATTGCGGGAGGCAACCCAGTACTTC. This translates into CASSELREATQYF.

This sequence joins TRBV2 and TRBJ1-4; D is unresolved. The CDR3 extends over 15 amino acids. Germline lookup yields CDR1 SNHLY and CDR2 FYNNEI. V gave up 6 bases and J gave up 0 bases, with 11 bases separating them. The CDR3: CASRATVSTNEKLFF. CDR3 in DNA: TGTGCCAGCAGGGCGACGGTTTCAACTAATGAAAAACTGTTTTTT.